Listed here is a single T cell receptor beta chain. The sample originates from a study of blood T cell repertoires in COVID-19. About the research overall: The samples span acute and convalescent COVID-19 from the United States, Italy and Spain. T cells, B-cell-depleted T cells, or PBMCs supplied cDNA or gDNA.

CDR1 and CDR2 (germline): SGHDT, YYEEEE. Trimming stripped 3 bases from V and 8 bases from J, with 14 bases between. CDR3 length equals 13 residues. Authors' data handling: Estimation of nucleated cell counts was performed using reference gene primer amplification. Repertoires were generated with immunoSEQ multiplex PCR, while TCRdb's copy carries only in-frame clones and drops some. V and J calls plus clone size are reproduced from that table; the DNA served to infer D and trimming. The sample lists a few hundred thousand clones, less than 90% occurring once. Material: peripheral blood. The V gene is TRBV5-6, the J gene TRBJ1-1, with a possible D match to TRBD1 (5 bases). This sequence was found in a woman aged 50 to 65 with acute or convalescent COVID-19. CDR3 in amino acids: CASSYGAGREAFF. As DNA, the CDR3 is TGTGCCAGCAGCTATGGGGCCGGACGGGAAGCTTTCTTT.